The 10 T cell receptor beta chains given below trace back to one sample, sequenced in a study of T cells after yellow fever vaccination. TCRdb fed the 5' RACE reads into MiXCR, producing one record per CDR3 protein. Among a few hundred thousand distinct CDR3 sequences, less than 9.5% were seen once, and the ten largest hold 15% to 20%. The sample consisted of PBMCs, taken around 45 days after the first yellow fever vaccination. These receptors originate from a young man who received the YFV17D yellow fever vaccine.

In this sample, this clonotype turned up many times. The V call is TRBV12-3 or TRBV12-4, the J call TRBJ1-5, with D unclear. The CDR3 length is 14 residues. V was cut by 3 bases and J by 1 base, with 7 bases left in between. The CDR3 loop is CASSFDRSNQPQHF. CDR3 coding DNA: TGTGCCAGCAGTTTCGACCGAAGCAATCAGCCCCAGCATTTT.

The chain combines TRBV5-1 with TRBJ1-5; D gene unclear. Germline V lookup: CDR1 SGHRS, CDR2 YFSETQ. The CDR3 covers 13 residues. V gave up 4 bases and J gave up 7 bases, with 12 bases separating them. This chain's CDR3 is CASSVSGGQPQHF. The CDR3 DNA reads TGCGCCAGCAGCGTCTCCGGAGGCCAGCCCCAGCATTTT.

This clonotype turned up a few times. This chain joins TRBV7-2 and TRBJ2-4; 7 positions match TRBD2. Unmatched junction bases numbered 3, after V lost 1 base and J lost 3 bases. CDR1 SGHTA and CDR2 FQGNSA come from the germline V gene. The CDR3 has 15 amino acids. The CDR3 bases are TGTGCCAGCAGCTTAGTGGCGGGGGACAAAAACATTCAGTACTTC. Protein sequence: CASSLVAGDKNIQYF.

This clonotype was recorded a few times. This sequence joins TRBV20-1 and TRBJ1-2; D unclear. The germline V and J ends were trimmed by 6 bases and 4 bases, with 12 bases remaining between them. The CDR3 runs to 12 residues. Germline V gene sequence: CDR1 DFQATT, CDR2 SNEGSKA (reference sequence). The CDR3 is CSARVAGYGYTF. The CDR3 coding sequence is TGCAGTGCCCGAGTAGCAGGCTATGGCTACACCTTC.

The table lists this clonotype with many counts. The chain couples TRBV5-1 to TRBJ2-7; 10 bases are a match to TRBD2. The germline gives CDR1 SGHRS, CDR2 YFSETQ. The V and J ends lost 4 bases and 3 bases, in that order; junction bases with no gene match: 10. The CDR3 totals 16 residues. The CDR3 nucleotides are TGCGCCAGCAGCCCAAGGGGGGCTAGCGGGGGCTACGAGCAGTACTTC. Translation gives CASSPRGASGGYEQYF.

The chain links TRBV20-1 to TRBJ1-2; TRBD1 matches at 9 bases. V was clipped by 6 bases and J by 4 bases; unmatched bases: 12. Germline CDR1 reads DFQATT; CDR2 reads SNEGSKA (reference sequence). The CDR3 contains 15 residues. CDR3 sequence reads: CSADITGGVVYGYTF. DNA of the CDR3: TGCAGTGCCGATATTACAGGGGGCGTTGTCTATGGCTACACCTTC.

A few counts support this clonotype. The V gene is TRBV12-3 or TRBV12-4, the J gene TRBJ2-7; D unresolved. The CDR3 sequence is 13 residues long. With 3 bases removed from V and 3 bases from J, the gap between germline ends came to 9 bases. In nucleotides, the CDR3 is TGTGCCAGCAGTTTGTGGTCAGGCTACGAGCAGTACTTC. Translating gives CASSLWSGYEQYF.

A few counts support this clonotype. The chain links TRBV29-1 to TRBJ2-6; the D is unclear. The CDR3 has 13 amino acids. Trimming stripped 4 bases from V and 4 bases from J, with 8 bases between. CDR1 is SQVTM and CDR2 is ANQGSEA in the germline V gene. CDR3 DNA: TGCAGCGTTGCCATGGTCGGGGCCAACGTCCTGACTTTC. The encoded protein is CSVAMVGANVLTF.

The chain couples TRBV28 to TRBJ1-1; TRBD1 agrees at 9 bases. The CDR3 loop spans 15 amino acids. Germline V gene lookup returns CDR1 MDHEN and CDR2 SYDVKM. J lost 0 bases, V lost 3 bases, and 2 bases had no gene match. CDR3 bases: TGTGCCAGCAGTTTCGGGACAGGGATGAACACTGAAGCTTTCTTT. It encodes CASSFGTGMNTEAFF.

This clonotype has a handful of counts. CDR3 protein: CASSPGGRVTDTQYF. CDR3 DNA sequence: TGCGCCAGCAGCCCCGGCGGCAGGGTGACGGATACGCAGTATTTT. This chain joins TRBV4-1 and TRBJ2-3, with D maybe TRBD1 (5 bases). The length of the CDR3 is 15 residues. V shed 4 bases and J shed 6 bases, with 17 bases lying between them. The germline V gene has CDR1 MGHRA and CDR2 YSYEKL.